The entry below gives a single T cell receptor (beta chain) sequence along with its context. Looked up from germline, CDR1 is LGHNT and CDR2 is FRNRAP. V lost 1 base to trimming and J lost 5 bases; unmatched junction nucleotides: 5. The CDR3 totals 15 residues. This sample was included in a study of cytomegalovirus exposure and HLA in healthy donors. The PCR employed 60 Vbeta primers together with 13 Jbeta primers. The repertoire was sequenced with immunoSEQ multiplex PCR; TCRdb's copy has only in-frame clones and lacks some. The table lists 100,000 or so clones, approximately 75% of them singletons, with under 2% in the top ten.

The sequenced sample consisted of PBMCs. The TCR sequence derives from a woman aged 40-49 years in good health and CMV-seronegative. The chain employs TRBV12-5 and TRBJ2-1, with 7 bases lining up with TRBD1. CDR3 nucleotide sequence: TGTGCTAGTGGTTTGGGTCAACAGGGGAACAATGAGCAGTTCTTC. Translation: CASGLGQQGNNEQFF.